One sample yielded the 24 T cell receptor beta chains listed below, sequenced in a study of CD8 T cells in ankylosing spondylitis. MiXCR, applied by TCRdb to the 5' RACE reads, yields one record per CDR3 protein. Found here are approximately 88,000 distinct CDR3 sequences, about 9.1% of them singletons; the top ten hold roughly 5.6%. The specimen sequenced was blood, either unsorted or a sorted T cell fraction (not recorded which). These receptors came from a male donor with ankylosing spondylitis or in good health (not recorded which).

This clonotype was picked up many times. The chain combines TRBV5-1 with TRBJ2-5; 8 bases line up with TRBD2. With V trimmed by 0 bases and J by 3 bases, 1 base remained unmatched. Germline V gives CDR1 SGHRS, CDR2 YFSETQ. This CDR3 has 14 amino acids. Here the CDR3 reads CASSLGREEETQYF. The CDR3 nucleotides read TGCGCCAGCAGCTTGGGGCGGGAGGAAGAGACCCAGTACTTC. Together with reference TRBV5-1 and TRBJ2-5, the CDR3 gives the full variable domain: KAGVTQTPRYLIKTRGQQVTLSCSPISGHRSVSWYQQTPGQGLQFLFEYFSETQRNKGNFPGRFSGRQFSNSRSEMNVSTLELGDSALYLCASSLGREEETQYFGPGTRLLVL.

This clonotype was detected ten times or more. This rearrangement joins TRBV5-6 to TRBJ2-1; 9 positions agree with TRBD1. The ends lost 2 bases at V and 4 bases at J; junction bases unmatched: 7. The germline V gene encodes CDR1 SGHDT and CDR2 YYEEEE. The CDR3 length is 16 residues. The CDR3 reads CASSLPGQGRYNEQFF. Written as DNA, the CDR3 is TGTGCCAGCAGCTTACCCGGACAGGGGCGGTACAATGAGCAGTTCTTC.

There are many counts of this clonotype. The chain has TRBV4-1 and TRBJ2-1, with no clear D. The germline gives CDR1 MGHRA, CDR2 YSYEKL. The CDR3 consists of 12 residues. The ends were cut back, 2 bases at V and 7 bases at J, with 6 bases in the middle. The CDR3 DNA sequence: TGCGCCAGCAGCCAACCATGGAATGAGCAGTTCTTC. It encodes CASSQPWNEQFF.

This clonotype was seen more than once but under ten times. The V and J genes are TRBV7-2 and TRBJ1-1; D remains unclear. Germline-derived CDR1 and CDR2 are SGHTA and FQGNSA. The V gene lost 4 bases and the J gene lost 1 base, with 13 bases spanning the gap. CDR3 size: 15 residues. The CDR3 sequence: CASSYPNRENTEAFF. The CDR3 DNA is TGTGCCAGCAGCTATCCCAACCGGGAGAACACTGAAGCTTTCTTT.

This clonotype was counted at least ten times. This chain links TRBV29-1 with TRBJ2-2; D gene uncertain. The CDR3 contains 14 residues. Germline V gene lookup returns CDR1 SQVTM and CDR2 ANQGSEA. Trimming shortened V by 5 bases and J by 0 bases, and 10 bases separated the two germline ends. CDR3: CSVMTPPNTGELFF. The CDR3 DNA sequence: TGCAGCGTTATGACGCCGCCGAACACCGGGGAGCTGTTTTTT.

This clonotype was recorded at least ten times. This chain uses TRBV5-1 with TRBJ1-6, with TRBD1 identical over 7 bases. The V segment lost 4 bases and the J segment 5 bases; nucleotides outside the gene matches: 15. CDR3 length equals 18 residues. Germline CDR1 is SGHRS and CDR2 is YFSETQ. CDR3 residues: CASSPGRPTRGDNSPLHF. The DNA of the CDR3 is TGCGCCAGCAGCCCTGGGCGCCCGACCAGGGGGGATAATTCACCCCTCCACTTT.

This clonotype showed up many times. This chain links TRBV29-1 with TRBJ1-1, with D perhaps matching TRBD1 (5 bases). Germline CDR1 is SQVTM and CDR2 is ANQGSEA. CDR3 size: 12 residues. CDR3 region: CVGQGWNTEAFF. The DNA for the CDR3 is TGCGTGGGGCAGGGTTGGAACACTGAAGCTTTCTTT.

The chain carries TRBV3-1 and TRBJ2-1; 7 bases map to TRBD2. This CDR3 is 16 amino acids long. Germline values: CDR1 LGHDT, CDR2 YNNKEL (reference sequence). V shed 1 base and J 2 bases; nucleotides not matched to a gene: 5. As DNA, the CDR3 is TGTGCCAGCAGCCAAGCTCCGACTAGCCCCTACAATGAGCAGTTCTTC. The encoded protein is CASSQAPTSPYNEQFF.

Ten or more counts support this clonotype. The V gene is TRBV29-1, the J gene TRBJ2-1; either TRBD1 or TRBD2 may supply D (6 bases each). CDR3 length equals 10 residues. The V gene lost 6 bases and the J gene lost 10 bases, with 10 bases spanning the gap. The V gene's germline CDR1 is SQVTM and CDR2 ANQGSEA. CDR3 coding DNA: TGCAGCGTGGAGGGGGTCGAGCAGTTCTTC. It translates to CSVEGVEQFF.

This clonotype was observed at least ten times. The chain links TRBV12-3 or TRBV12-4 to TRBJ1-5; 7 bases map to TRBD1. V lost 2 bases, J lost 2 bases, and 6 bases stayed unmatched. The CDR3 is made up of 16 amino acids. CDR3 loop: CASSLQGGMGNQPQHF. The CDR3 DNA reads TGTGCCAGCAGTTTACAGGGGGGTATGGGCAATCAGCCCCAGCATTTT.

This clonotype came up many times. The chain recombines TRBV29-1 with TRBJ1-1; D is unresolved. V lost 7 bases and J lost 4, with 13 bases in between. This CDR3 spans 12 amino acids. The V gene's germline CDR1 is SQVTM and CDR2 ANQGSEA. The CDR3 DNA reads as TGCAGCGGCCGGGGAGGTCCCACTGAAGCTTTCTTT. This sequence encodes CSGRGGPTEAFF.

This clonotype was seen many times. V is TRBV2 and J is TRBJ2-5; 11 positions agree with TRBD2. Germline loops: CDR1 SNHLY, CDR2 FYNNEI. V trimming: 6 bases; J trimming: 2 bases; junction bases outside the gene matches: 5. The length of the CDR3 is 15 residues. In DNA, the CDR3 is TGTGCCAGCAGGGTGACTAGCGGGATTCAAGAGACCCAGTACTTC. It encodes CASRVTSGIQETQYF.

This clonotype was seen at least ten times. V usage is TRBV13 and J usage is TRBJ2-7; D is possibly TRBD1 (5 bases). Trimming stripped 1 base from V and 5 bases from J, with 12 bases between. The CDR3 totals 14 residues. CDR1 is PRHDT and CDR2 is FYEKMQ in the germline V gene (reference sequence). The CDR3 region has the DNA TGTGCCAGCAGCTTAGTCAGGGTAGGAAACGAGCAGTACTTC. Translating it yields CASSLVRVGNEQYF.

This clonotype was seen ten or more times. The chain links TRBV29-1 to TRBJ1-1; 7 bases agree with TRBD1. There are 15 residues in the CDR3. V dropped 5 bases and J dropped 0; count of bases not matched to a gene: 9. Germline V lookup: CDR1 SQVTM, CDR2 ANQGSEA. For the CDR3, the DNA is TGCAGCGTTTCCCGGGACAGTAGCATGAACACTGAAGCTTTCTTT. This translates into CSVSRDSSMNTEAFF.

This clonotype has ten or more counts. The chain has TRBV9 and TRBJ2-1; tentatively, D is TRBD1 (6 bases). The CDR3 is 15 amino acids. Germline V CDR1 and CDR2: SGDLS, YYNGEE. V was shortened by 0 bases and J by 1 base, with 8 bases between the two germline ends. This CDR3 is CASSVEQGSYNEQFF. The CDR3 DNA is TGTGCCAGCAGCGTAGAGCAGGGGTCCTACAATGAGCAGTTCTTC.

This clonotype was observed at least ten times. The chain combines TRBV28 with TRBJ2-5; 8 bases fit TRBD2. The CDR3 consists of 15 residues. V shed 5 bases and J 5 bases; nucleotides not matched to a gene: 10. Germline V gene data show CDR1 as MDHEN and CDR2 as SYDVKM. The DNA of the CDR3 is TGTGCCAGCAGTCCTAGACGGACTAGCTCGGAGACCCAGTACTTC. It translates to CASSPRRTSSETQYF.

Ten or more counts support this clonotype. This chain uses TRBV6-5 with TRBJ1-6, with unresolved D. The CDR3 is made up of 18 amino acids. Trimming removed 0 bases at V and 4 bases at J, with 16 bases between. In germline, CDR1 is MNHEY, CDR2 SVGAGI. The CDR3 DNA follows: TGTGCCAGCAGTTACTCGGCCACTGCTTCCCTATATAATTCACCCCTCCACTTT. Translation: CASSYSATASLYNSPLHF.

This clonotype was found many times. The chain uses TRBV28 and TRBJ1-6, with 8 positions matching TRBD1. This CDR3 region has 16 residues. The germline gives CDR1 MDHEN, CDR2 SYDVKM. The junction had 8 bases not matched to a gene; V was cut back by 6 bases and J by 4 bases. The CDR3, as DNA: TGTGCCAGCAGCGGACAGGGAGGCAGGTATAATTCACCCCTCCACTTT. This translates into CASSGQGGRYNSPLHF.

The genes are TRBV11-3 and TRBJ1-1, with unresolved D. With 0 bases removed from V and 5 bases from J, the gap between germline ends came to 10 bases. CDR3 length: 14 residues. Germline CDR1 SGHNT, CDR2 YENEEA. CDR3 region: CASSLDSPGTEAFF. The CDR3 region has the DNA TGTGCCAGCAGCTTAGACAGCCCGGGGACTGAAGCTTTCTTT.

This clonotype was seen repeatedly, ten times or more. V is TRBV9 and J is TRBJ1-5; D not resolved. The germline gives CDR1 SGDLS, CDR2 YYNGEE. V lost 4 bases to trimming and J lost 5 bases, with 10 bases between them. CDR3 length: 13 residues. CDR3 region: CASSTSPDQPQHF. The CDR3 coding sequence is TGTGCCAGCAGCACGAGTCCCGATCAGCCCCAGCATTTT.

This clonotype was found a few times. This chain joins TRBV11-3 and TRBJ2-7, with TRBD1 matching over 9 bases. With 0 bases clipped from V and 4 bases from J, the junction kept 4 bases outside the gene matches. The CDR3 has 15 amino acids. CDR1 and CDR2 from the germline V gene are SGHNT and YENEEA. For the CDR3, the DNA is TGTGCCAGCAGCTTAGAGGGACAGGGTCAATACGAGCAGTACTTC. Protein: CASSLEGQGQYEQYF.

V and J are TRBV28 and TRBJ2-1; maybe TRBD1 (6 bases). The CDR3 length is 13 residues. V was clipped by 8 bases and J by 8 bases, with 16 bases between them. Germline CDR1 is MDHEN and CDR2 is SYDVKM. CDR3 loop: CASGNREWDEQFF. The CDR3 DNA follows: TGTGCCAGCGGAAACAGGGAGTGGGATGAGCAGTTCTTC.

This clonotype was counted only a few times. This chain uses TRBV7-2 with TRBJ1-1; D is unclear. Germline V gives CDR1 SGHTA, CDR2 FQGNSA. Trimming removed 0 bases from V and 2 bases from J, with 7 bases in between. The CDR3 length is 14 residues. The CDR3 is CASSLAARNTEAFF. The CDR3 DNA reads TGTGCCAGCAGCTTAGCGGCCCGAAACACTGAAGCTTTCTTT.

This clonotype was detected many times. This chain uses TRBV20-1 with TRBJ2-1, with D possibly TRBD2 on 5 matching bases. This CDR3 region has 16 residues. V was trimmed by 2 bases and J by 0 bases, leaving 14 bases between them. Germline assignment: CDR1 DFQATT and CDR2 SNEGSKA (reference sequence). The CDR3 protein is CSARLGQRSSYNEQFF. Written as DNA, the CDR3 is TGCAGTGCTAGATTAGGTCAGCGGAGCTCCTACAATGAGCAGTTCTTC.